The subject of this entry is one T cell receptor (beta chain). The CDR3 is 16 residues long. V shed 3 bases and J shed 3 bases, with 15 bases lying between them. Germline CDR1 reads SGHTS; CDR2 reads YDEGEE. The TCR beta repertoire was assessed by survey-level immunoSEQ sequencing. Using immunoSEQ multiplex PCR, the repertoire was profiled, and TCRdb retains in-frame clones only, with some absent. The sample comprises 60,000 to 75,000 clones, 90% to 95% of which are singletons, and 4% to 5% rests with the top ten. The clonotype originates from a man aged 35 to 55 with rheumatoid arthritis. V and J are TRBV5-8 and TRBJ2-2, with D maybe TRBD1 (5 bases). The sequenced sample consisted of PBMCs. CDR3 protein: CASSYLRGAHTGELFF. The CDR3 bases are TGTGCCAGCAGCTATCTAAGGGGCGCGCACACCGGGGAGCTGTTTTTT.